A single sample gave rise to the 29 T cell receptor beta chains below, sequenced in a study of T cells after posttransplantation cyclophosphamide. Controls had myeloablative marrow grafts with methotrexate and calcineurin inhibitor, sampled at 1 year. Sequencing used immunoSEQ multiplex PCR; TCRdb keeps in-frame clones, though not all of them. The sample has approximately 10,000 clones, 70% to 90% seen once. This material consisted of PBMCs, taken 350 to 400 days after allogeneic stem cell transplant with calcineurin inhibitor and methotrexate. The origin of the receptors is a male patient younger than 45 who received an allogeneic stem cell transplant from an unrelated donor, was CMV-positive, and had acute GVHD only. Some T cells may be the graft donor's.

This rearrangement joins TRBV10-1 to TRBJ2-7, with a possible D match to TRBD2 (5 bases). The germline gives CDR1 WNHNN, CDR2 SYGVQD (reference sequence). V lost 8 bases and J lost 6, with 17 bases in between. The CDR3 is 13 amino acids. The chain's CDR3 is CASPSPTRVEQYF. CDR3 sequence (DNA): TGCGCCAGCCCCAGCCCCACTAGGGTCGAGCAGTACTTC.

This clone was picked up one time. The chain joins TRBV25-1 to TRBJ2-7; D is uncertain. Germline loops: CDR1 MGHDK, CDR2 SYGVNS. V was pared by 2 bases and J by 4 bases, with 15 bases between. The CDR3 covers 15 residues. The CDR3 DNA follows: TGTGCCAGCAGTGAAACAAGAACTCTAGGTTACGAGCAGTACTTC. Encoded protein: CASSETRTLGYEQYF.

V and J are TRBV5-4 and TRBJ1-2; D remains unclear. The ends were cut back, 0 bases at V and 1 base at J, with 13 bases in the middle. The CDR3 runs to 16 residues. The germline V gene has CDR1 SGHNT and CDR2 YYREEE (reference sequence). The chain's CDR3 is CASSLGGGNLNYGYTF. Written as DNA, the CDR3 is TGTGCCAGCAGCTTGGGGGGAGGGAATCTTAACTATGGCTACACCTTC.

This clone has just a few counts. The chain joins TRBV7-3 to TRBJ1-6; D is unresolved. V was trimmed by 5 bases and J by 9 bases, leaving 17 bases between them. Germline CDR1 and CDR2: SGHTA and FQGTGA. CDR3 length: 15 amino acids. CDR3 region: CASSGDTTAFSPLHF. CDR3 sequence (DNA): TGTGCCAGCAGCGGCGACACCACCGCGTTTTCACCCCTCCACTTT.

The CDR3 sequence: CASSPQGGRETQYF. CDR3 bases: TGTGCCAGCAGTCCTCAGGGAGGTCGCGAGACCCAGTACTTC. V usage is TRBV2 and J usage is TRBJ2-5, with D perhaps matching TRBD2 (6 bases). The CDR3 consists of 14 residues. V lost 5 bases, J lost 5 bases, and 15 bases lay in between. Germline V gene data show CDR1 as SNHLY and CDR2 as FYNNEI.

This clone has a handful of counts. The chain has TRBV7-9 and TRBJ1-1; 11 positions match TRBD1. The CDR3 is 15 residues long. V gave up 5 bases and J gave up 4 bases; unmatched junction bases: 6. Germline values: CDR1 SEHNR, CDR2 FQNEAQ (reference sequence). The CDR3 sequence is CASSRDRGRVTEAFF. The CDR3 nucleotides read TGTGCCAGCAGCCGGGACAGGGGGAGGGTCACTGAAGCTTTCTTT. Full variable domain (missing parts from reference TRBV7-9 and TRBJ1-1): DTGVSQNPRHKITKRGQNVTFRCDPISEHNRLYWYRQTLGQGPEFLTYFQNEAQLEKSRLLSDRFSAERPKGSFSTLEIQRTEQGDSAMYLCASSRDRGRVTEAFFGQGTRLTVV.

This clone was observed a single time. J is TRBJ2-5 and V is TRBV7-2; 9 bases agree with TRBD1. The end of the DNA is better explained by TRBJ2-7, so the J call may be wrong. This CDR3 comprises 14 residues. From germline, CDR1 is SGHTA and CDR2 FQGNSA. The CDR3 spells CASTLLGQGYEQYF. Written as DNA, the CDR3 is TGTGCCAGCACCCTTCTGGGACAGGGCTACGAGCAGTACTTC.

J is TRBJ2-2 and V is TRBV29-1; 8 bases align to TRBD1. Germline V gene sequence: CDR1 SQVTM, CDR2 ANQGSEA. After removal of 7 bases from V and 5 bases from J, the junction contained 9 bases not matched to a gene. The CDR3 is 14 residues long. CDR3 DNA sequence: TGCAGCGCTGCTGGACAGGGTGGGACCGGGGAGCTGTTTTTT. Protein: CSAAGQGGTGELFF.

This chain links TRBV7-2 with TRBJ1-4, with D possibly matching TRBD1 (6 bases). CDR1 and CDR2 from the germline V gene are SGHTA and FQGNSA. V lost 3 bases to trimming and J lost 13 bases, with 15 bases between them. The CDR3 sequence is 13 residues long. The CDR3 sequence: CASSLNRAQGLFF. For the CDR3, the DNA is TGTGCCAGCAGCTTGAACAGGGCTCAGGGACTGTTTTTT.

The chain couples TRBV4-1 to TRBJ1-1, with D maybe TRBD1 (6 bases). The germline gives CDR1 MGHRA, CDR2 YSYEKL. V dropped 3 bases and J dropped 1 base, with 12 bases sitting between them. The CDR3 runs to 15 residues. CDR3 protein: CASSQGPGQNTEAFF. The CDR3 DNA sequence: TGCGCCAGCAGCCAGGGGCCGGGACAGAACACTGAAGCTTTCTTT.

This clone was seen a single time. This chain joins TRBV7-3 and TRBJ2-1; TRBD2 might be the D (5 bases). The CDR3 spans 13 residues. The ends were cut back, 3 bases at V and 10 bases at J, with 13 bases in the middle. Germline-derived CDR1 and CDR2 are SGHTA and FQGTGA. The CDR3 is CASSFRQTGEQFF. The CDR3 nucleotides are TGTGCCAGCAGCTTCCGCCAGACGGGGGAGCAGTTCTTC.

The chain uses TRBV7-3 and TRBJ1-6; 7 bases are shared with TRBD1. Germline assignment: CDR1 SGHTA and CDR2 FQGTGA. There are 14 residues in the CDR3. The ends lost 3 bases at V and 13 bases at J; junction bases unmatched: 9. The CDR3 spells CASSLTGWEAPLHF. CDR3 in DNA: TGTGCCAGCAGCTTGACAGGGTGGGAAGCGCCCCTCCACTTT. The complete variable domain, with remaining parts taken from reference TRBV7-3 and TRBJ1-6, reads GAGVSQTPSNKVTEKGKYVELRCDPISGHTALYWYRQSLGQGPEFLIYFQGTGAADDSGLPNDRFFAVRPEGSVSTLKIQRTERGDSAVYLCASSLTGWEAPLHFGNGTRLTVT.

The rearrangement links TRBV2 to TRBJ2-7; 7 bases line up with TRBD2. The CDR3 length is 15 residues. With 8 bases clipped from V and 2 bases from J, the junction kept 12 bases outside the gene matches. Per the germline V gene, CDR1 is SNHLY and CDR2 is FYNNEI. CDR3 sequence: CASGVDSGSPYEQYF. In DNA, the CDR3 is TGTGCCAGCGGAGTGGATAGCGGGTCCCCCTACGAGCAGTACTTC. The complete variable domain, with remaining parts taken from reference TRBV2 and TRBJ2-7, reads EPEVTQTPSHQVTQMGQEVILRCVPISNHLYFYWYRQILGQKVEFLVSFYNNEISEKSEIFDDQFSVERPDGSNFTLKIRSTKLEDSAMYFCASGVDSGSPYEQYFGPGTRLTVT.

V gene TRBV19 combines with J gene TRBJ2-1, with D uncertain. Trimming removed 3 bases from V and 4 bases from J, with 4 bases in between. The germline CDR1 and CDR2 sequences are LNHDA and SQIVND (reference sequence). This CDR3 comprises 12 residues. In nucleotides, the CDR3 is TGTGCCAGTAGTATCACATACAATGAGCAGTTCTTC. This gives the protein CASSITYNEQFF.

The CDR3, as DNA: TGTGCCAGCAGCGAAACAGGGAATTGGGATCAGCCCCAGCATTTT. Its translation: CASSETGNWDQPQHF. The V and J genes are TRBV6-5 and TRBJ1-5; tentative D call: TRBD1 (6 bases). Germline CDR1 and CDR2: MNHEY and SVGAGI. V gave up 6 bases and J gave up 5 bases, with 17 bases separating them. This CDR3 contains 15 residues.

V usage is TRBV6-4 and J usage is TRBJ2-5; D call uncertain. Between the trimmed V and J ends, which lost 0 bases and 1 base, there was a span of 30 bases. The CDR3 spans 22 residues. CDR1 and CDR2 (germline): MRHNA, SNTAGT. In nucleotides, the CDR3 is TGTGCCAGCAGTGACTCTGGGTATCGACTCCCAATGGCCGTATTCTTCCAAGAGACCCAGTACTTC. Amino acid sequence: CASSDSGYRLPMAVFFQETQYF.

This sequence joins TRBV15 and TRBJ2-3; D uncertain. The CDR3 is 13 amino acids. Trimming cost V 0 bases and J 4 bases, with 5 bases left between them. From germline, CDR1 is LNHNV and CDR2 YYDKDF (reference sequence). In nucleotides, the CDR3 is TGTGCCACCAGCAGAGACCGGGCAGATACGCAGTATTTT. Translating it yields CATSRDRADTQYF. The variable domain in full, completed from reference TRBV15 and TRBJ2-3, reads DAMVIQNPRYQVTQFGKPVTLSCSQTLNHNVMYWYQQKSSQAPKLLFHYYDKDFNNEADTPDNFQSRRPNTSFCFLDIRSPGLGDTAMYLCATSRDRADTQYFGPGTRLTVL.

The chain uses TRBV6-1 and TRBJ1-2, with TRBD1 identical over 7 bases. V shed 6 bases, J shed 4 bases, and the junction held 5 bases outside the gene matches. The CDR3 covers 13 residues. Germline V gene lookup returns CDR1 MNHNS and CDR2 SASEGT. DNA of the CDR3: TGTGCCAGCAGATGGGGACAGTTCTATGGCTACACCTTC. It is translated as CASRWGQFYGYTF.

CDR3 DNA sequence: TGTGCCAGCAGCCCGGGGGGTCTCTTCTATGGCTACACCTTC. Translating it yields CASSPGGLFYGYTF. The chain recombines TRBV5-6 with TRBJ1-2; D possibly corresponds to TRBD1 (5 bases). This CDR3 region has 14 residues. The V end was cut by 4 bases, the J end by 4 bases, with 14 bases between. Germline assignment: CDR1 SGHDT and CDR2 YYEEEE.

The J gene is TRBJ1-3, the V gene TRBV5-1; D remains ambiguous. V lost 4 bases and J 0 bases, leaving 11 bases between the germline ends. Germline V gene sequence: CDR1 SGHRS, CDR2 YFSETQ. This CDR3 is built from 15 residues. CDR3 region: CASSPEPSSGNTIYF. DNA for the CDR3: TGCGCCAGCAGCCCCGAGCCGAGCTCTGGAAACACCATATATTTT.

The V call is TRBV6-1, the J call TRBJ2-7; the D gene is possibly TRBD2 (5 bases). This CDR3 contains 10 residues. CDR1 and CDR2 from the germline V gene are MNHNS and SASEGT. The V end was cut by 10 bases, the J end by 7 bases, with 11 bases between. For the CDR3, the DNA is TGTGCCATCCGAGGGTTGGAGCAGTACTTC. It translates to CAIRGLEQYF.

The chain couples TRBV4-3 to TRBJ1-6, with D hard to call. CDR1 and CDR2 from the germline V gene are LGHNA and YSLEER. V was cut by 4 bases and J by 6 bases, with 7 bases left in between. There are 13 residues in the CDR3. The CDR3 is CASSRSGNSPLHF. Written as DNA, the CDR3 is TGCGCCAGCAGCCGCAGCGGTAATTCACCCCTCCACTTT.

The CDR3 here is CASSTALRVNQPQHF. The CDR3, as DNA: TGTGCCAGCAGTACCGCCCTACGGGTCAATCAGCCCCAGCATTTT. This chain links TRBV7-2 with TRBJ1-5; D gene ambiguous. CDR1 and CDR2 from the germline V gene are SGHTA and FQGNSA. Trimming took off 6 bases at V and 3 bases at J, with 15 bases between the two ends. There are 15 residues in the CDR3.

The chain has TRBV18 and TRBJ1-1; D perhaps matches TRBD1 (6 bases). This CDR3 has 13 amino acids. CDR1 is KGHSH, CDR2 LQKENI, per germline. The germline V and J ends were trimmed by 2 bases and 4 bases, with 8 bases remaining between them. The CDR3 coding sequence is TGTGCCAGCTCACCATTGGGGGCCACTGAAGCTTTCTTT. It is translated as CASSPLGATEAFF.

The V call is TRBV6-5, the J call TRBJ1-5, with TRBD1 as a possible D gene (5 bases). Germline V gene lookup returns CDR1 MNHEY and CDR2 SVGAGI. Trimming took off 5 bases at V and 7 bases at J, with 15 bases between the two ends. This CDR3 has 14 amino acids. The CDR3 region has the DNA TGTGCCAGCAGTCATCGGGGGGTGGGCCAGCCCCAGCATTTT. Encoded protein: CASSHRGVGQPQHF.

The chain recombines TRBV16 with TRBJ1-2; D not certain. Deletions cut 4 bases from V and 4 bases from J, with 16 bases between. The CDR3 is 15 residues long. Germline CDR1 reads KGHSY; CDR2 reads FQNENV. CDR3 in amino acids: CASSLLTEGSYGYTF. The CDR3 DNA follows: TGTGCCAGCAGCCTCCTGACCGAAGGGAGCTATGGCTACACCTTC.

This rearrangement joins TRBV5-6 to TRBJ2-5; D gene unclear. CDR3 length equals 13 residues. Germline V gene data show CDR1 as SGHDT and CDR2 as YYEEEE. Trimming removed 3 bases at V and 0 bases at J, with 6 bases between. In DNA, the CDR3 is TGTGCCAGCAGCTCCAGTGACCAAGAGACCCAGTACTTC. Amino acids: CASSSSDQETQYF.

The CDR3 sequence is CSAPSGYEQYF. The CDR3 DNA reads as TGCAGTGCCCCCTCGGGTTACGAGCAGTACTTC. V and J are TRBV20-1 and TRBJ2-7; D is ambiguous. CDR3 size: 11 residues. With 6 bases removed from V and 4 bases from J, the gap between germline ends came to 10 bases. Per the germline V gene, CDR1 is DFQATT and CDR2 is SNEGSKA (reference sequence).

CDR3 protein: CASSVADSLSGGYTF. CDR3 in DNA: TGTGCCAGCAGCGTAGCTGACAGCTTGAGTGGTGGCTACACCTTC. The gene calls are TRBV9 and TRBJ1-2, with D tentatively TRBD1 (5 bases). Germline V gives CDR1 SGDLS, CDR2 YYNGEE. There are 15 residues in the CDR3. The V gene lost 0 bases and the J gene lost 7 bases, with 16 bases spanning the gap.